One sample yielded the 6 T cell receptor beta chains listed below, sequenced in a study of metastatic and nonmetastatic thyroid tumors. Patients had received no treatment of any kind before thyroid surgery. TCRdb re-called the PCR reads through MiXCR. The data show about 25,000 clones, 22% seen once. The sequencing input was blood. The origin of the receptors is a female donor with papillary thyroid cancer or a benign thyroid nodule (not recorded which). Some clones in this sample may be carry-over from other donors' samples.

At least ten counts were recorded for this clone. A much larger clone differs by one base, so this may be a read error. The final CDR3 position lacks the conserved phenylalanine or tryptophan, pointing to a likely read error. The chain has TRBV19 and TRBJ2-2; D is perhaps TRBD2 (5 bases). Germline V gene data show CDR1 as LNHDA and CDR2 as SQIVND (reference sequence). Trimming left V 5 bases short and J 5 bases short, with 15 bases between. The CDR3 extends over 15 amino acids. CDR3 in DNA: TGTGCCAGTAGTGGAGGACGGGGAACAACCGGGGAGCTGTTTTCT. Residues: CASSGGRGTTGELFS.

This clone rates as medium-sized. In DNA, the CDR3 is TGTGCCAGCAGTGAGTCTAGCGGTACCTACAATGAGCAGTTCTTC. It yields the protein CASSESSGTYNEQFF. The J gene is TRBJ2-1, the V gene TRBV6-4, with 7 bases lining up with TRBD2. Germline values: CDR1 MRHNA, CDR2 SNTAGT. This CDR3 contains 15 residues. The trim removed 3 bases at V and 2 bases at J, leaving 4 bases unmatched.

In its sample, this clone was seen a few times. A read error may produce the germline difference seen at one junction end. The chain joins TRBV12-5 to TRBJ2-3; TRBD2 matches at 8 bases. Germline V gene sequence: CDR1 LGHNT, CDR2 FRNRAP. The CDR3 runs to 17 residues. The CDR3 region has the DNA TGTGCTAGTGTTTTGGTTCGACTAGCGTCAGATGGTGATACGCAGTATTTT. Translation gives CASVLVRLASDGDTQYF.

This clone showed up many times. Since a much larger clone is just one base distant, this may be a read error. This same CDR3 is encoded by further DNA sequences in the sample. This chain uses TRBV19 with TRBJ2-2, with 9 bases fitting TRBD1. Germline CDR1 reads LNHDA; CDR2 reads SQIVND (reference sequence). V lost 6 bases to trimming and J lost 4 bases; unmatched junction nucleotides: 6. The CDR3 covers 15 residues. The chain's CDR3 is CASSFGQGRTGELFF. Here the CDR3 DNA reads TGTGCCAGTAGCTTCGGACAGGGGCGCACCGGGGAGCTGTTTTTT.

This clone was counted many times. Other nucleotide sequences in the sample specify the same CDR3. The V call is TRBV20-1, the J call TRBJ2-7; D is possibly TRBD1 (6 bases). This CDR3 region has 13 residues. Germline assignment: CDR1 DFQATT and CDR2 SNEGSKA (reference sequence). Trimming cost V 3 bases and J 2 bases, with 11 bases left between them. The CDR3 nucleotides read TGCAGTGCTAGTTTGGACAGTCCCTACGAGCAGTACTTC. It is translated as CSASLDSPYEQYF.

This clone was counted many times. The V gene is TRBV20-1, the J gene TRBJ1-4; TRBD1 matches at 10 bases. With V trimmed by 5 bases and J by 7 bases, 13 bases remained unmatched. Germline V gives CDR1 DFQATT, CDR2 SNEGSKA (reference sequence). This CDR3 contains 16 residues. The CDR3 is CSAQDAKRDRGEKLFF. The CDR3 coding sequence is TGCAGTGCTCAAGATGCCAAACGGGACAGGGGTGAAAAACTGTTTTTT.